These T cell receptor beta chains were read from a single sample in a study of T-cell reconstitution after alpha-beta-depleted transplantation in children. MiXCR, run by TCRdb on the PCR reads, gives a single entry per CDR3 protein. The profile shows 700,000 to 850,000 distinct CDR3 sequences, under 20% of them singletons. The sample was PBMCs, mostly from graft donor cells, taken 360 days after TCRalphabeta/CD19-depleted stem cell transplant. The receptor source for this set is a male patient between 5 and 17 years old who had a stem cell transplant for acute lymphoblastic leukemia, so the T cells may come from the graft donor. Each CDR3 is given with its conserved first and last residue. The D gene is left open where the match is weak. Clone size appears in some rows only: once, few, many, or a class for an expanded clone.

d_gene	j_gene	abundance	v_gene	CDR3nt	CDR3aa
TRBD2	TRBJ2-2	NA	TRBV24-1	TGTGCCACCAGTGACCTAGCGGACCTGAACACCGGGGAGCTGTTTTTT	CATSDLADLNTGELFF
NA	TRBJ1-1	few	TRBV20-1	TGCAGTGCTAGAGGGACAGCCTACACTGAAGCTTTCTTT	CSARGTAYTEAFF
NA	TRBJ2-7	NA	TRBV5-1	TGCGCCAGCAGCTTGGCTACAGGGAAGGACGAGCAGTACTTC	CASSLATGKDEQYF
NA	TRBJ1-1	NA	TRBV18	TGTGCCAGCTCACCACTTAGTCCTCTTTACACTGAAGCTTTCTTT	CASSPLSPLYTEAFF
TRBD1	TRBJ2-2	NA	TRBV11-1	TGTGCCAGCAGGGAAAACCCTACCGGGACAGGGGTTACCGGGGAGCTGTTTTTT	CASRENPTGTGVTGELFF
NA	TRBJ2-4	NA	TRBV20-1	TGCAGTGCTAGTTTCAGTCATAAAGCCAAAAACATTCAGTACTTC	CSASFSHKAKNIQYF
TRBD2	TRBJ2-7	NA	TRBV9	TGTGCCAGCAGCGGAGAGCGGGAGAAGACCTACGAGCAGTACTTC	CASSGEREKTYEQYF
TRBD2	TRBJ2-5	many	TRBV4-2	TGTGCCAGCAGCCGGCGGGAGCGGGGAGAGACCCAGTACTTC	CASSRRERGETQYF
NA	TRBJ2-6	many	TRBV5-1	TGCGCCAGCAGCTGGGCCAACGTCCTGACTTTC	CASSWANVLTF
TRBD2	TRBJ2-1	NA	TRBV5-6	TGTGCCAGCAGCTTGTTCCAGGGAGGGAATGAGCAGTTCTTC	CASSLFQGGNEQFF
TRBD2	TRBJ2-5	NA	TRBV20-1	TGCAGTGCTATACTAGCGGGAGTGAAGACCCAGTACTTC	CSAILAGVKTQYF
NA	TRBJ2-1	NA	TRBV5-1	TGCGCCAGCAGAGGAGGTCCAAGCGCACCTGAGCAGTTCTTC	CASRGGPSAPEQFF
NA	TRBJ1-1	few	TRBV12-3/TRBV12-4	TGTGCCAGCAGTTCCCAACAGGGTCGGAACACTGAAGCTTTCTTT	CASSSQQGRNTEAFF
NA	TRBJ2-5	few	TRBV20-1	TGCAGTGCTAGGGAGGCTTACAACAAGGTAGGAGAGACCCAGTACTTC	CSAREAYNKVGETQYF
NA	TRBJ2-7	NA	TRBV21-1	TGTGCCAGCGGGAAAAGGGGGGACAGGGGAATCCACGAGCAGTACTTC	CASGKRGDRGIHEQYF
NA	TRBJ2-2	NA	TRBV7-4	TGTGCCAGCATCCAGAATGAGGGTGCACTCCTACTGTGGTCCGGGGAGCTGTTTTTT	CASIQNEGALLLWSGELFF
NA	TRBJ1-5	many	TRBV15	TGTGCCACCAGCAGAGATCGGGGGAAGCAGCCCCAGCATTTT	CATSRDRGKQPQHF